This TCR beta chain was sequenced in a study of cytomegalovirus exposure and HLA in healthy donors. CDR3 length: 15 residues. V was pared by 5 bases and J by 4 bases, with 9 bases of the junction left unmatched. Germline V gene data show CDR1 as MNHNS and CDR2 as SASEGT. General study points: Altogether, some 170 TCR beta chains were recorded as cytomegalovirus-associated.

The PCR made use of 60 Vbeta and 13 Jbeta primers. Authors' data handling: It was a later analysis that counted roughly 80 million unique TCR beta chains, of which some 12 million were shared. Libraries were prepared by immunoSEQ multiplex PCR; TCRdb keeps only in-frame clonotypes and omits some of them. V and J calls and clone size are given by that table; D and trimming were obtained from the DNA. The sample contains about 62,000 clones, 65% to 75% of which appear only once. Notes on this clone: Antigen unknown.

Sequencing input: PBMCs. The TCR originated in a woman younger than 45 in good health and CMV-seronegative. V is TRBV6-1 and J is TRBJ1-2; the match to TRBD1 covers 8 bases. CDR3 sequence reads: CASSQLSTGVYGYTF. Written as DNA, the CDR3 is TGTGCCAGCAGTCAGCTTTCGACAGGGGTCTATGGCTACACCTTC.